Listed here is a single T cell receptor (beta chain). The antigen remains undetermined. Germline CDR1 reads SQVTM; CDR2 reads ANQGSEA. V trimming: 5 bases; J trimming: 2 bases; junction bases outside the gene matches: 8. The CDR3 runs to 14 residues. These data come from a study of cytomegalovirus exposure and HLA in healthy donors. Study findings and constraints: One later analysis reportedly identified an Asian-associated ancestry cluster that showed fewer N-insertions than the approximately 700-donor mean. Sequencing likely generated an artifact that appeared as a cluster of highly shared sequence variants.

The PCR used 60 Vbeta and 13 Jbeta primers. Sequencing used immunoSEQ multiplex PCR; TCRdb keeps in-frame clones, though not all of them. The sample records roughly 120,000 clones, roughly three quarters being singletons. This chain uses TRBV29-1 with TRBJ2-7; 8 positions agree with TRBD1. The sequencing sample was made of PBMCs. The receptor was isolated from a man in his fifties in good health and CMV-seropositive. CDR3 nucleotide sequence: TGCAGCGTTTCTCAGACAGGGGCCACCTACGAGCAGTACTTC. This codes for CSVSQTGATYEQYF.